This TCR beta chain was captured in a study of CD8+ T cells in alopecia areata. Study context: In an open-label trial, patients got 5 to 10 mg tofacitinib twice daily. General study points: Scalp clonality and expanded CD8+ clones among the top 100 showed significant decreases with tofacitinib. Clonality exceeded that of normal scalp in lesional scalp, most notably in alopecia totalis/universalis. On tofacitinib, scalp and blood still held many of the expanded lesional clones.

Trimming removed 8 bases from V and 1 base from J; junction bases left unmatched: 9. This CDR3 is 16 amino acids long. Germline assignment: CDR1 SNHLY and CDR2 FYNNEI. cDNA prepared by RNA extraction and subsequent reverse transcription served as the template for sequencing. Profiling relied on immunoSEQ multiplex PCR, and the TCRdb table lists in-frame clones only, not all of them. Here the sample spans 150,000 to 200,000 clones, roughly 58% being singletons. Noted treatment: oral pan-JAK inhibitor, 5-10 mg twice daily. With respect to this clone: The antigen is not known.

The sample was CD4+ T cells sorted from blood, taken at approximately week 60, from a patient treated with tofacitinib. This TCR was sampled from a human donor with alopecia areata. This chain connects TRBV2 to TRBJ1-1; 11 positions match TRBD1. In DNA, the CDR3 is TGTGCCAGCTGGCGGACAGGGGGCAAGAGGAACACTGAAGCTTTCTTT. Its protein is CASWRTGGKRNTEAFF.